This T cell receptor beta chain was documented in a study of cytomegalovirus exposure and HLA in healthy donors (dated by TCRdb to between 2016 and 2019). About the study as a whole: According to an earlier analysis of 587 of the donors, about 180 million T cells yielded 117 million unique TCR beta sequences and more than 250 Gb of sequence data. Roughly 300 gigabases of sequencing data and 78 million or so unique TCR sequences were included in an early release covering roughly 600 HLA-typed donors. The study combined high-throughput TCR immunosequencing, statistical association of individual TCRs with disease status, and machine learning to predict cytomegalovirus infection status. The number of typed donors differed by locus: 629-630 for A, B, C, DRB1 and DQB1; 500 to 550 for DQA1; 606 for DPA1; and roughly 470 for DPB1. In addition to the first cohort of several hundred subjects, a separate validation cohort of over 90 different subjects was used. In a later analysis, previously published TCR beta repertoires from several hundred donors were re-analyzed and high-resolution HLA genotyping was added so that TCR occurrence patterns could be studied. HLA typing included class I and class II loci at four-digit resolution. An earlier analysis of 450 to 750 of the donors used high-throughput TCR beta sequencing to judge whether each TCR beta V gene segment behaved as functional or pseudogenic. Across some 400 genotyped donors of the cohort, an average of about 220,000 unique TCR beta nucleotide sequences per donor were sequenced, and 15% to 20% of those sequences were non-productive. The aim of the study was to test whether cataloging public T cell receptors could identify signatures of past pathogen exposure. In a later genetic analysis, genome-wide SNP genotypes for about three fifths of the roughly 670 donors were used, and that subset was treated as a discovery cohort. All discovery cohort repertoires had been generated on a single sequencing platform. Several DR-DQ haplotypes were treated as single units for association and clustering because of strong linkage in the cohort. Among the roughly 390 genotyped donors, around 81% belonged to the genetic ancestry cluster associated with self-reported Caucasian donors. The later analysis used no new phenotypic data to find candidate immune exposures, relying instead on TCR beta sequences and their occurrence across donors. The study used immunosequencing to profile the T cell repertoires of some 600 subjects and linked those repertoires to cytomegalovirus serostatus. Alongside the repertoire data, information on donor age, sex, ethnicity and CMV serostatus was compiled.

Results the study describes overall, beyond this receptor: Most TCR sequences were observed very rarely across donors, whereas some public TCRs were present in many individuals. Only TCR beta chains were sequenced in this cohort, and the absence of alpha or paired-chain data limited detectable features. Cytomegalovirus status was reported to be diagnosed by the classifier with high specificity and sensitivity in both the original and validation cohorts. A further reported finding was that TCR beta sequences accurately predicted the HLA-A and HLA-B alleles for most subjects in the first cohort. A cluster of highly shared sequence variants was judged likely to represent a technical artifact of the sequencing pipeline. According to a later analysis, parvovirus B19, influenza, CMV and Epstein-Barr virus appeared linked to several top co-occurrence clusters. Presence/absence analyses assumed roughly uniform sequencing depth across donors, an assumption that may not hold. CMV serostatus was the only immune exposure information available for the cohort. When HLA alleles, especially DR and DQ, strongly co-occurred, attributing TCR associations to individual alleles was difficult. In vitro tests confirmed that a few of the cytomegalovirus-associated TCR beta chains recognize cytomegalovirus antigens. At a false discovery rate of 0.05, a later analysis linked 16,951 TCR beta sequences to specific HLA alleles. In a later analysis, HLA-associated TCR beta chains were found to be more clonally expanded and to have lower generation probabilities than equally common non-associated chains. An association between a missense DCLRE1C variant and V-gene and J-gene trimming of TCR beta chains was found in a later genetic analysis and replicated in an independent cohort. A later analysis found that most CMV-associated TCR beta chains appeared HLA-restricted, with HLA associations seemingly driven largely by CMV exposure. In a later analysis, the rate of TCR association differed among HLA loci, with DRB1 alleles having the most associated TCRs and HLA-C alleles having the fewest. In an earlier analysis of over 550 of the donors, most TCR beta V segments were observed in productive rearrangements about 90% or about 30% of the time, broadly matching IMGT annotations. It was suggested by the authors that the approach could potentially be generalized to other disease states and immunological phenotypes. Correlated functional status among segregating V segments might reflect linkage disequilibrium, but an unknown experimental factor could not be ruled out. Because counts were too low, 15 or so rarely observed V segments, including chromosome 9 orphons, were excluded from the earlier analysis of around 640 of the donors. Because HLA typing was missing for some donors at each locus, association tests included only the typed subset. The study listed approximately 150 TCR beta chains as associated with cytomegalovirus. Compared with the roughly 670-donor mean, donors in an Asian-associated ancestry cluster had fewer N-insertions in productive TCRs, according to a later genetic analysis.

In total, about 650 healthy bone marrow donors made up the cohort. Cohort members were all nominally healthy when sampled, although unrecorded immune exposures were likely present. The donor tested CMV seropositive and was one of the 289 seropositive cohort members. Every donor gave a peripheral blood sample, and the peripheral blood mononuclear cells from that sample were used for TCR beta sequencing. Genomic DNA extraction from the blood cell samples was performed with the Qiagen DNeasy Blood Extraction Kit. Libraries were prepared through the immunoSEQ multiplex PCR assay. The multiplex PCR relied on a mix of 60 forward primers for TCR Vbeta segments and 13 reverse primers for TCR Jbeta segments. The CDR3 region of rearranged TCR beta genes was amplified from genomic DNA with a multiplex PCR assay. On the Illumina HiSeq System, the amplified TCR beta libraries were sequenced as 87-base-pair reads. The source study handled its data this way. Across the 500 to 850 repertoires, a later analysis counted 60 million to 90 million unique TCR beta chains, around 11 million of which were shared by at least two donors. A nearest-neighbor algorithm error-corrected the raw reads and collapsed the reads into unique sequences, merging closely related sequences to remove PCR and sequencing errors. To assign V, D and J gene segments, CDR3 sequences were aligned to IMGT reference sequences. For a sequence to be retained, at least a six-nucleotide match to both a V gene segment and a J gene segment was required. A rearrangement counted as productive if the CDR3 had no stop codons and remained in frame with V and J, and every other rearrangement counted as non-productive. CDR3 was defined according to IMGT convention as the region running from the second conserved V-encoded cysteine to the conserved J-encoded phenylalanine. Sequences without an unambiguous match to a single V gene segment were excluded from the earlier analysis of about 640 of the donors. In an earlier analysis of roughly 600 of the donors, a V segment was called functional when productive rearrangements were above 56.7%, and segregating when the standard deviation between donors exceeded 5%. A statistical classification framework was built for diagnosing cytomegalovirus status from the catalog of TCR beta chain sequences. In a later analysis, V and J genes were assigned by comparing TCR nucleotide sequences against IMGT/GENE-DB human TR gene sequences. The TCRdist pipeline was used in a later analysis to assign CDR3 sequences and most-parsimonious VDJ recombination scenarios. In a later analysis, every TCR beta chain was defined by the combination of its CDR3 amino acid sequence and its V-gene family, and reads without a unique V-gene family were dropped. A later analysis removed 592 highly shared, low-generation-probability nucleotide sequences to deal with suspected cross-contamination and a sequencing artifact. A later analysis calculated a clonal expansion index for each public chain from normalized within-repertoire ranks of inferred template counts. Generation probabilities in a later analysis came from a VDJ recombination model fitted to out-of-frame rearrangements, and those results were checked against IGoR. In a later analysis, TCR-TCR, TCR-HLA and TCR-CMV co-occurrence was scored with hypergeometric tests, and a repertoire-size bias correction was applied to TCR pairs. In a later analysis, false discovery rates were estimated by permuting HLA or CMV assignments 20 times. In a later analysis, co-occurring TCRs were grouped using DBSCAN, and TCRdist sequence similarity was added for clustering within HLA-allele-positive subsets. Repertoires with fewer than 30,000 or more than 120,000 public chains were left out of co-occurrence clustering, as were several repertoires with anomalous nucleotide sharing. TCRdb retrieved this table from immuneACCESS and kept in-frame rearrangements only. Not all clones are present; in checked studies, unresolved V genes account for under half, and no reason is known for the remainder. V, J and clone size derive from that table, while D and trimming were established from the DNA sequence. This sample is represented by approximately 300,000 clones; about four fifths of them were singletons. The top ten constitute approximately 2% of the sample.

As regards this clone: No cognate antigen has been identified for it. Nothing much larger sits one base from this clone, and base qualities are not available.

The sequence was obtained from a woman between 40 and 50 years old in good health and CMV-seropositive. Sequenced input: PBMCs.

CDR3 reads: CASTGTVNEKLFF. In nucleotide form, the sequence is TGTGCCAGTACCGGGACAGTCAATGAAAAACTGTTTTTT. This sequence uses TRBV19 and TRBJ1-4; 7 bases in the junction line up with TRBD1. Based on the germline V gene (reference sequence), the CDR1 and CDR2 sequences are LNHDA and SQIVND. Clipping removes 7 bases from V and 5 bases from J, with 4 as the unmatched junction base count. The CDR3 holds 13 amino acids from the cysteine to the phenylalanine. The DNA shown is the 39-base CDR3, in frame from base 1.